This T cell receptor beta chain was found in a study of glioma-infiltrating T cells (dated by TCRdb to about 2016). A note on the overall study: Glioma tissue, non-neoplastic brain tissue and matched peripheral blood mononuclear cells were used as sources from which TCR alpha- and beta-chain repertoires were sequenced. Three low-grade glioma patients, about eight primary glioblastoma patients and three non-glioma patients contributing non-neoplastic brain tissue were included in the paired cohort. Each tissue-infiltrating repertoire was compared with the same patient's peripheral blood repertoire to measure divergence between tissue and blood T-cell populations.

Study-wide findings and limitations: VJ-independent divergence between tissue and blood was below expectation in non-neoplastic patients but above expectation in all gliomas, especially low-grade gliomas. Only a very small number of CDR3 sequences turned up in both tissue and blood, a result put down to high CDR3 diversity combined with limited sampling. Group comparisons rested on small numbers: three non-neoplastic, three low-grade glioma and fewer than ten glioblastoma patients.

From the cysteine up to the phenylalanine, the CDR3 has a length of 15 residues. The read is trimmed to its CDR3 DNA, 45 bases read in frame from base 1. Looking up the germline V gene yields CDR1 SGHRS and CDR2 YFSETQ. The iRepertoire nested amplicon-rescue multiplex PCR (arm-PCR) platform was used to amplify TCR alpha and beta CDR3 regions from RNA. One-step reverse transcription and amplification used roughly 100-400 ng of tissue mRNA or PBMC total RNA as input. Following bead purification, Illumina adapters were added by a secondary multiplex PCR, and libraries between 200 and 400 bp were gel-purified. Internal 6-nucleotide barcodes were carried by the libraries and were used for demultiplexing. Sequencing of libraries was performed on an Illumina MiSeq with 2x220 or 2x250 nucleotide paired-end reads. The authors' pipeline ran thus. Paired reads were merged using FLASH 1.2.11 and were aligned to the GRCh37 human genome using BWA-MEM, after which TRA and TRB reads were extracted. An IMGT-derived reference of cassette sequences and CDR3 motifs, with pseudogenes included, was used for V and J assignment. Reads were translated in three frames, and productive CDR3s were defined by a C…FGXG motif without stop codons. Clonotypes were defined as unique combinations of V-J cassette pair and CDR3 amino acid sequence. Hamming distance filtering was applied to reads, with thresholds set by the sequence error rate of each sample in mapped regions. TCRdb took the public reads, trimmed them with fastp at Q25, ran MiXCR for clone calling and kept in-frame beta chains. Merged by CDR3 protein, the rows form single entries marked with the most common genes and DNA. Clone size and V and J calls follow TCRdb, not the original study. For this sample there are under 200,000 distinct CDR3 sequences; roughly two fifths appear just once. In total, the top ten clones hold over 4% of the sample.

Comments on this clonotype: Its antigen specificity is not known. A read error may explain this, as a much larger clone is one base away.

The source material was glioma tissue, nonneoplastic brain tissue, or PBMCs (not recorded which). The chain was built from TRBV5-1 and TRBJ1-5; the central 8 bases match TRBD1. The TCR sequence derives from a human donor with low-grade glioma or glioblastoma, undergoing nonglioma brain surgery, or in good health (not recorded which). This receptor carries the CDR3 CPSSLDGQGNQPQHF. The DNA sequence is as follows: TGCCCCAGCAGCTTGGATGGACAGGGTAATCAGCCCCAGCATTTT.